The 22 T cell receptor beta chains given below trace back to one sample, sequenced in a study of T cells in localized non-small cell lung cancer. Assay used: immunoSEQ multiplex PCR; TCRdb lists only in-frame clones, some missing. The table lists over 20,000 clones, about 90% of them singletons, with around 28% in the top ten. Material: peripheral blood, obtained before any cancer treatment. Receptor source: an older male donor with stage I squamous cell lung carcinoma.

This clone has only one observation. The J gene is TRBJ2-3, the V gene TRBV7-2, with 7 bases identical to TRBD2. The junction had 5 bases not matched to a gene; V was cut back by 5 bases and J by 0 bases. The CDR3 is made up of 15 amino acids. Germline V gene data show CDR1 as SGHTA and CDR2 as FQGNSA. DNA of the CDR3: TGTGCCAGCAGCCCCATCGGGGGGAGCACAGATACGCAGTATTTT. It codes for CASSPIGGSTDTQYF.

The V gene is TRBV13, the J gene TRBJ2-7, with 7 bases aligning to TRBD1. There are 15 residues in the CDR3. From germline, CDR1 is PRHDT and CDR2 FYEKMQ (reference sequence). Germline trimming cut 6 bases from V and 4 bases from J; bases unmatched to any gene: 12. As DNA, the CDR3 is TGTGCCAGCAGTTCTGTAGGGGGCCACGGATACGAGCAGTACTTC. As protein: CASSSVGGHGYEQYF.

This rearrangement joins TRBV9 to TRBJ2-1, with 12 bases aligning to TRBD2. The CDR3 runs to 14 residues. Trimming at V came to 2 bases and at J to 13 bases, leaving 7 bases not matched to a gene. Germline values: CDR1 SGDLS, CDR2 YYNGEE. The CDR3, as DNA: TGTGCCAGCAGCGTTCTAGCGGGAGGGCCCGATCAGTTCTTC. Residues: CASSVLAGGPDQFF.

This clone was picked up a small number of times. CDR3 amino acids: CASSLNSGRNEQFF. CDR3 coding DNA: TGTGCCAGCAGCTTAAATAGCGGGAGGAATGAGCAGTTCTTC. This chain joins TRBV7-2 and TRBJ2-1; TRBD2 matches at 10 bases. The CDR3 contains 14 residues. Germline CDR1 and CDR2: SGHTA and FQGNSA. V lost 2 bases to trimming and J lost 7 bases; unmatched junction nucleotides: 2.

The genes are TRBV6-6 and TRBJ2-1, with TRBD1 matching over 9 bases. This CDR3 region has 13 residues. J was trimmed by 7 bases and V by 11 bases; bases with no gene match: 9. Germline CDR1 MNHNY, CDR2 SVGAGI (reference sequence). The CDR3 is CAARTGEVNEQFF. Written as DNA, the CDR3 is TGTGCCGCCAGGACAGGGGAAGTAAATGAGCAGTTCTTC.

This clone was detected only a few times. This rearrangement joins TRBV5-1 to TRBJ2-7, with 12 nucleotides matching TRBD2. The V gene's germline CDR1 is SGHRS and CDR2 YFSETQ. The junction had 5 bases not matched to a gene; V was cut back by 3 bases and J by 4 bases. There are 15 residues in the CDR3. CDR3 region: CASSWTSGTIYEQYF. In nucleotides, the CDR3 is TGCGCCAGCAGCTGGACTAGCGGGACTATATACGAGCAGTACTTC.

The sample holds a few counts of this clone. V is TRBV5-1 and J is TRBJ2-5; the D gene is possibly TRBD1 (6 bases). With 0 bases removed from V and 5 bases from J, the gap between germline ends came to 17 bases. Germline values: CDR1 SGHRS, CDR2 YFSETQ. CDR3 size: 16 residues. The CDR3 DNA sequence: TGCGCCAGCAGCTTGGGTGCGGGCGAGGGGGAGGAGACCCAGTACTTC. The encoded protein is CASSLGAGEGEETQYF.

This chain uses TRBV7-2 with TRBJ2-7; no clear D gene. The CDR3 spans 15 residues. Germline CDR1 reads SGHTA; CDR2 reads FQGNSA. V was shortened by 1 base and J by 1 base, with 11 bases between the two germline ends. The CDR3 protein is CASSLDRARSYEQYF. The CDR3, as DNA: TGTGCCAGCAGCTTAGATCGGGCACGATCCTACGAGCAGTACTTC.

This rearrangement joins TRBV19 to TRBJ1-5; no reliable D call. V lost 6 bases, J lost 6 bases, and 12 bases lay in between. CDR1 and CDR2 from the germline V gene are LNHDA and SQIVND (reference sequence). The CDR3 spans 13 residues. This chain's CDR3 is CASSLVWGQPQHF. DNA of the CDR3: TGTGCCAGTAGCTTAGTCTGGGGTCAGCCCCAGCATTTT.

The chain links TRBV12-5 to TRBJ1-5; 8 nucleotides line up with TRBD1. Germline V gives CDR1 LGHNT, CDR2 FRNRAP. V shed 6 bases, J shed 0 bases, and the junction held 4 bases outside the gene matches. This CDR3 comprises 15 residues. CDR3 residues: CASGPGQGSNQPQHF. CDR3 nucleotide sequence: TGTGCTAGTGGGCCCGGACAGGGTAGCAATCAGCCCCAGCATTTT. Variable domain in full (rest from reference TRBV12-5 and TRBJ1-5): DARVTQTPRHKVTEMGQEVTMRCQPILGHNTVFWYRQTMMQGLELLAYFRNRAPLDDSGMPKDRFSAEMPDATLATLKIQPSEPRDSAVYFCASGPGQGSNQPQHFGDGTRLSIL.

This sequence joins TRBV7-9 and TRBJ2-5; a weak D match, TRBD2 (6 bases). This CDR3 spans 15 amino acids. Germline V gives CDR1 SEHNR, CDR2 FQNEAQ (reference sequence). With 5 bases removed from V and 3 bases from J, the gap between germline ends came to 16 bases. In DNA, the CDR3 is TGTGCCAGCAGCGTGGCAGGGTGGGGGGAAGAGACCCAGTACTTC. Translation: CASSVAGWGEETQYF.

V is TRBV7-8 and J is TRBJ2-5, with 13 positions matching TRBD2. Germline-derived CDR1 and CDR2 are SGHVS and FQNEAQ. The CDR3 spans 15 residues. With 5 bases clipped from V and 7 bases from J, the junction kept 7 bases outside the gene matches. For the CDR3, the DNA is TGTGCCAGCAGCATCACTAGCGGGGGGGTAGGGACCCAGTACTTC. Protein product: CASSITSGGVGTQYF.

The CDR3 reads CASSRTAHSGEKLFF. In nucleotides, the CDR3 is TGTGCCAGCAGCCGGACAGCGCACTCGGGGGAAAAACTGTTTTTT. The V and J genes are TRBV7-3 and TRBJ1-4, with TRBD1 as a possible D gene (6 bases). This CDR3 is 15 amino acids long. Germline V gene sequence: CDR1 SGHTA, CDR2 FQGTGA. V lost 5 bases and J lost 8, with 18 bases in between.

This chain links TRBV6-1 with TRBJ2-7, with D unresolved. Germline V CDR1 and CDR2: MNHNS, SASEGT. V gave up 2 bases and J gave up 7 bases, with 9 bases separating them. The CDR3 has 12 residues. The CDR3 nucleotides are TGTGCCAGCAGTGAATGGTTAGGGGAGCAGTACTTC. Translation gives CASSEWLGEQYF.

This chain links TRBV4-1 with TRBJ1-4, with D tentatively TRBD1 (6 bases). The germline V gene has CDR1 MGHRA and CDR2 YSYEKL. V lost 1 base, J lost 0 bases, and 12 bases lay in between. The CDR3 contains 17 residues. The CDR3 sequence: CASSQGMRGTTNEKLFF. For the CDR3, the DNA is TGCGCCAGCAGCCAAGGCATGAGGGGGACAACTAATGAAAAACTGTTTTTT.

The V and J genes are TRBV5-1 and TRBJ2-1, with 9 positions matching TRBD2. Germline CDR1 and CDR2: SGHRS and YFSETQ. CDR3 length equals 15 residues. V shed 0 bases, J shed 8 bases, and the junction held 6 bases outside the gene matches. The CDR3 sequence: CASSLAPGLADEQFF. The DNA for the CDR3 is TGCGCCAGCAGCTTGGCCCCGGGACTAGCCGATGAGCAGTTCTTC.

This chain links TRBV19 with TRBJ1-3; perhaps TRBD1 as D (5 bases). V was clipped by 5 bases and J by 0 bases, with 8 bases between them. Germline V gene lookup returns CDR1 LNHDA and CDR2 SQIVND (reference sequence). The CDR3 contains 14 residues. The CDR3 is CASSSQGSGNTIYF. DNA for the CDR3: TGTGCCAGTAGTTCGCAGGGCTCTGGAAACACCATATATTTT.

This chain joins TRBV6-5 and TRBJ1-1; D possibly corresponds to TRBD1 (5 bases). This CDR3 has 14 amino acids. With 2 bases removed from V and 4 bases from J, the gap between germline ends came to 11 bases. CDR1 is MNHEY and CDR2 is SVGAGI in the germline V gene. CDR3 sequence: CASSYERTRTEAFF. CDR3 coding DNA: TGTGCCAGCAGTTACGAGAGGACACGCACTGAAGCTTTCTTT.

The chain uses TRBV2 and TRBJ2-5; TRBD1 might be the D (6 bases). The CDR3 runs 13 residues. V gave up 5 bases and J gave up 2 bases, with 9 bases separating them. Germline V gene lookup returns CDR1 SNHLY and CDR2 FYNNEI. The CDR3 here is CASSSDSQETQYF. Here the CDR3 DNA reads TGTGCCAGCAGTTCGGACAGTCAAGAGACCCAGTACTTC. Supplemented by reference TRBV2 and TRBJ2-5, the full variable domain reads EPEVTQTPSHQVTQMGQEVILRCVPISNHLYFYWYRQILGQKVEFLVSFYNNEISEKSEIFDDQFSVERPDGSNFTLKIRSTKLEDSAMYFCASSSDSQETQYFGPGTRLLVL.

The V gene is TRBV6-1, the J gene TRBJ1-2; D is uncertain. Germline V CDR1 and CDR2: MNHNS, SASEGT. V lost 1 base and J lost 12, with 12 bases in between. The CDR3 covers 12 residues. The CDR3 sequence: CASSEGISPNTF. Here the CDR3 DNA reads TGTGCCAGCAGTGAAGGGATCAGTCCGAACACCTTC.

The DNA for the CDR3 is TGTGCCAGCAGCAAGGATGATACGCAGTATTTT. Translation: CASSKDDTQYF. The rearrangement links TRBV7-6 to TRBJ2-3, with no clear D. Per germline, CDR1 SGHVS and CDR2 FNYEAQ. The length of the CDR3 is 11 residues. Trimming left V 5 bases short and J 6 bases short, with 6 bases between.

The chain has TRBV9 and TRBJ2-7, with D perhaps matching TRBD1 or TRBD2 (5 bases each). Germline CDR1 is SGDLS and CDR2 is YYNGEE. This CDR3 is built from 15 residues. Trimming took off 1 base at V and 7 bases at J, with 18 bases between the two ends. The chain's CDR3 is CASSVTGNKAGEQYF. The CDR3 region has the DNA TGTGCCAGCAGCGTAACAGGAAATAAGGCGGGTGAGCAGTACTTC.